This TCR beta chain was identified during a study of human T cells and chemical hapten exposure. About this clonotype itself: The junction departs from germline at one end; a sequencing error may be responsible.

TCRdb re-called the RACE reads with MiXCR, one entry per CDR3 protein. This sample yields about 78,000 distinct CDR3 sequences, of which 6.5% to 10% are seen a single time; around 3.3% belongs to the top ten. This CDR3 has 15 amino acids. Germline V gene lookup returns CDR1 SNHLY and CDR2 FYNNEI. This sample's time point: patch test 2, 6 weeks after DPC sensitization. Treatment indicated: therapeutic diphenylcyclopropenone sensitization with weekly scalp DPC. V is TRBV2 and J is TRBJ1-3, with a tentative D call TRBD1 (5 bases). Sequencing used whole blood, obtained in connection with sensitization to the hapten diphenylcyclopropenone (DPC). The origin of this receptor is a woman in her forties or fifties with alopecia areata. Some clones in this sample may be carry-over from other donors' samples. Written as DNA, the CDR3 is TGTGCCAACAGTGAAGCCGGGGCCTTCGGAAACACCATATATTTT. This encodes CANSEAGAFGNTIYF.